This TCR beta chain was obtained from a study of CD8 T cells in Susac syndrome. A word on this clonotype: What it binds is not known.

TCR beta sequencing covered blood CD8+ and CD4+ T cells. The multiple sclerosis controls were treatment-naive patients, and their relapsing-remitting disease was stable or active. This CDR3 spans 16 amino acids. V was trimmed by 0 bases and J by 3 bases, leaving 18 bases between them. Germline V gene data show CDR1 as DFQATT and CDR2 as SNEGSKA (reference sequence). RNA totalling about 0.45 to 1 ug underwent reverse transcription with random hexamers. The immunoSEQ assay covered 54 Vbeta and 13 Jbeta segments for CDR3. Each CDR3 protein is one row after TCRdb ran MiXCR on the immunoSEQ multiplex PCR reads. In the table there are roughly 200,000 distinct CDR3 sequences, roughly 94% of which are singletons. General study results and limits: It was acknowledged in the study that its TCR sequencing and HLA analysis involved a relatively small number of individuals.

The chain is built from TRBV20-1 and TRBJ2-7; D possibly corresponds to TRBD1 (6 bases). This receptor was taken from a human donor with multiple sclerosis. Material for sequencing was CD4+ T cells from PBMCs. The CDR3 here is CSARDSQTGDFYEQYV. In DNA form, the CDR3 reads TGCAGTGCTAGAGATAGTCAGACAGGAGACTTCTACGAGCAGTACGTC.